Included here is one T cell receptor (beta chain) sequence, with context. What it binds is not known. Treatment meaning: over 15 received Ad26.COV2.S at low or high dose, single or two shots; about 5 received placebo; per-sample allocation not given. Specimens were obtained on day 63 following the first vaccine or placebo injection. An Ad26 vector was used to express Wuhan-strain SARS-CoV-2 spike as the vaccine. The V gene lost 7 bases and the J gene lost 6 bases, with 15 bases spanning the gap. Germline CDR1 reads MDHEN; CDR2 reads SYDVKM. CDR3 length: 13 amino acids. These data originate in a study of Ad26.COV2.S vaccination and SARS-CoV-2 variants. Overall study: By the intramuscular route, Ad26.COV2.S was given once, or twice 56 days apart.

Study results and limitations: Spike-specific responses of CD8+ and CD4+ T cells were reported to display substantial breadth after vaccination.

The repertoire was sequenced with immunoSEQ multiplex PCR; TCRdb's copy has only in-frame clones and lacks some. The sample has roughly 240,000 clones, 88% seen once. The material was peripheral blood, obtained in a trial of Ad26.COV2.S vaccine versus placebo. The receptor's source is a person between 18 and 65 years old who received the Ad26.COV2.S COVID-19 vaccine or a placebo. This chain joins TRBV28 and TRBJ1-2; weak D call: TRBD1 (5 bases). Here the CDR3 DNA reads TGTGCCAGCAAACGGGGGTTCGGTCATGGCTACACCTTC. Translation: CASKRGFGHGYTF.